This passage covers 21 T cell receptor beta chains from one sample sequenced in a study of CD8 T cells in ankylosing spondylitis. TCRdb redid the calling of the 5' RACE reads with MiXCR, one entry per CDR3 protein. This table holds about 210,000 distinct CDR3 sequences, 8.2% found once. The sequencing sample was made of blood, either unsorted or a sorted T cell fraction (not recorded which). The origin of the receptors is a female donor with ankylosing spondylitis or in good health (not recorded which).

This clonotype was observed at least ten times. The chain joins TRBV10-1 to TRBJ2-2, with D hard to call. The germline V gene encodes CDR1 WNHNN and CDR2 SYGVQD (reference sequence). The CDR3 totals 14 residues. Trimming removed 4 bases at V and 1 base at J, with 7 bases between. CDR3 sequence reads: CASSAEMNTGELFF. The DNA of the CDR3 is TGCGCCAGCAGTGCCGAAATGAACACCGGGGAGCTGTTTTTT.

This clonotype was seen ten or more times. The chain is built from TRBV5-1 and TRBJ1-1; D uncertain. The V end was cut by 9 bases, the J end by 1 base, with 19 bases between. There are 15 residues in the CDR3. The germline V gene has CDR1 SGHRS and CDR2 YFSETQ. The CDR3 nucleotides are TGCGCCACCACCCCCGGGCCGAAACCGAACACTGAAGCTTTCTTT. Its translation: CATTPGPKPNTEAFF.

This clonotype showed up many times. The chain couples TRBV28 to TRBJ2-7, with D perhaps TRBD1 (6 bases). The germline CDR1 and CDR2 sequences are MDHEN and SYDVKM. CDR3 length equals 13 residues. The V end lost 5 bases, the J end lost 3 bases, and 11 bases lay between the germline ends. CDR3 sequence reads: CASSASQGYEQYF. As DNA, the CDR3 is TGTGCCAGCAGTGCTTCACAGGGCTACGAGCAGTACTTC.

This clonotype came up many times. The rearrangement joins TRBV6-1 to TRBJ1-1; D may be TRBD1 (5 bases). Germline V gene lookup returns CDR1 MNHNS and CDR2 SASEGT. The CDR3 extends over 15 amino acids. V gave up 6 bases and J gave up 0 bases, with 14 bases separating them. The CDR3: CASRAPGAVNTEAFF. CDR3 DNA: TGTGCCAGCAGGGCGCCCGGGGCAGTGAACACTGAAGCTTTCTTT.

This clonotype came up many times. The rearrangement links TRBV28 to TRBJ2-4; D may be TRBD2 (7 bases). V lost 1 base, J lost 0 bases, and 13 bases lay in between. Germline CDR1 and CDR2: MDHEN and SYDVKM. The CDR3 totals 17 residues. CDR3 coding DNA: TGTGCCAGCAGTTTATTGGGGGGGGCTCTAGCCAAAAACATTCAGTACTTC. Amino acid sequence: CASSLLGGALAKNIQYF.

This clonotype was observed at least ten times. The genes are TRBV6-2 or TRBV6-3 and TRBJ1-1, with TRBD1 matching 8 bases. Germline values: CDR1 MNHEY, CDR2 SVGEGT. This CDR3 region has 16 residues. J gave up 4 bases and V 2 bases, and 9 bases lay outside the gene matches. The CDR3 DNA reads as TGTGCCAGCAGTTACCCGAGTGGACAGGGATTCACTGAAGCTTTCTTT. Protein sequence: CASSYPSGQGFTEAFF.

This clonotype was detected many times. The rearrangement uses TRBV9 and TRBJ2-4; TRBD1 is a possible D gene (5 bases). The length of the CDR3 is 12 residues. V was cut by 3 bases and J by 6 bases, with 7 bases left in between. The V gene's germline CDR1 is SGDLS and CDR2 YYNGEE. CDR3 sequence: CASSGTSNIQYF. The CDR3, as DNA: TGTGCCAGCAGCGGGACATCAAACATTCAGTACTTC.

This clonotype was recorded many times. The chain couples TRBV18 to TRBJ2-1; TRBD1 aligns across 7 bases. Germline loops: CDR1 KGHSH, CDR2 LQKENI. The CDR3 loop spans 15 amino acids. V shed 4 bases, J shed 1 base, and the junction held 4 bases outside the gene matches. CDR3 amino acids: CASSREGQSYNEQFF. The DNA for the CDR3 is TGTGCCAGCTCACGCGAGGGACAGTCCTACAATGAGCAGTTCTTC. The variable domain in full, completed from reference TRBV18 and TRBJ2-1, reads NAGVMQNPRHLVRRRGQEARLRCSPMKGHSHVYWYRQLPEEGLKFMVYLQKENIIDESGMPKERFSAEFPKEGPSILRIQQVVRGDSAAYFCASSREGQSYNEQFFGPGTRLTVL.

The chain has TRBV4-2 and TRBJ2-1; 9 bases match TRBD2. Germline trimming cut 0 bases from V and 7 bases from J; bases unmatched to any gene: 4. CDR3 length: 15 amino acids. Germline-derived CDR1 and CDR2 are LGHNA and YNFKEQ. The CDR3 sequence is CASSQDPSGVNEQFF. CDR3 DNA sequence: TGTGCCAGCAGCCAAGATCCTAGCGGGGTTAATGAGCAGTTCTTC.

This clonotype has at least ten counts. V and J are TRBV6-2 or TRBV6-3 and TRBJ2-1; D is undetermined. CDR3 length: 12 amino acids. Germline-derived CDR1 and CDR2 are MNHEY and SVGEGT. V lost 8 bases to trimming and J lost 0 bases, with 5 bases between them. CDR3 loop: CASGSSYNEQFF. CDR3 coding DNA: TGTGCCAGCGGAAGCTCCTACAATGAGCAGTTCTTC.

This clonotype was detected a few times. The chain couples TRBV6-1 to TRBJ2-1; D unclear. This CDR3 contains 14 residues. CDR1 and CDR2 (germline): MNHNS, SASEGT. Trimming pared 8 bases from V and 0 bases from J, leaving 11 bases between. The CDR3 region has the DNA TGTGCCAGCGGGCGATCTCGCTCCTACAATGAGCAGTTCTTC. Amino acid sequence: CASGRSRSYNEQFF.

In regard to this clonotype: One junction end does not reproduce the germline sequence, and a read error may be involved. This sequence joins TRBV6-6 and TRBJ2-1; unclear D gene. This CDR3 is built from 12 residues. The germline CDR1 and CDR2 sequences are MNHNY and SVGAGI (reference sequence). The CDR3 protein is CASSRTYSEQFF. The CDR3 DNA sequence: TGTGCCAGCAGTCGAACGTACAGTGAGCAGTTCTTC.

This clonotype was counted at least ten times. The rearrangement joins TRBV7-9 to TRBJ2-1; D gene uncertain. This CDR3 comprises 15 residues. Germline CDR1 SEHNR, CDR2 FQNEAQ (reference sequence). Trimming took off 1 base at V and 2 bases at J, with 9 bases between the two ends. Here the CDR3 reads CASSLGADTYNEQFF. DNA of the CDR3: TGTGCCAGCAGCTTAGGGGCGGATACCTACAATGAGCAGTTCTTC.

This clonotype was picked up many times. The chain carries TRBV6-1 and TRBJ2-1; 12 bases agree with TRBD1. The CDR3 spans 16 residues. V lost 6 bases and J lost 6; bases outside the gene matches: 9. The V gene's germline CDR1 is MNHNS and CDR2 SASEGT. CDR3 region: CASSKFRDRGPNEQFF. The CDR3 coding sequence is TGTGCCAGCAGCAAATTCCGGGACAGGGGGCCCAATGAGCAGTTCTTC.

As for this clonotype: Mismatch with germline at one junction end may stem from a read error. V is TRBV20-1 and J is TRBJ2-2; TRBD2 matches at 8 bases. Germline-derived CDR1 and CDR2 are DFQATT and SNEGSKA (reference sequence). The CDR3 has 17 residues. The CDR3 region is CCARDAAGASNTGELFF. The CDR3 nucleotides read TGCTGTGCTAGAGACGCAGCGGGAGCCTCGAACACCGGGGAGCTGTTTTTT.

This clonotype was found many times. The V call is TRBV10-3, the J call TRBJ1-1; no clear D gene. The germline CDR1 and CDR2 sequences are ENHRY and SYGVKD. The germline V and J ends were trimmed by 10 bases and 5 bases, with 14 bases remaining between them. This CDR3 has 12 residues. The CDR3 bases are TGTGCCACCATGGACTATGTAACTGAAGCTTTCTTT. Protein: CATMDYVTEAFF.

CDR3 amino acids: CSASWGQGVRETQYF. The DNA for the CDR3 is TGCAGTGCTTCTTGGGGACAGGGGGTTCGGGAGACCCAGTACTTC. The rearrangement joins TRBV20-1 to TRBJ2-5, with TRBD1 identical over 11 bases. The germline gives CDR1 DFQATT, CDR2 SNEGSKA (reference sequence). Germline trimming cut 5 bases from V and 5 bases from J; bases unmatched to any gene: 10. The length of the CDR3 is 15 residues.

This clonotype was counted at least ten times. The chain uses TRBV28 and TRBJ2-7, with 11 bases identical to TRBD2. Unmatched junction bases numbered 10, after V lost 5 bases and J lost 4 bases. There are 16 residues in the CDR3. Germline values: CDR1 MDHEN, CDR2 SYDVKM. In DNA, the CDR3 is TGTGCCAGCAGTACTCTCCCGACTAGCGGGATTTACGAGCAGTACTTC. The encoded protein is CASSTLPTSGIYEQYF. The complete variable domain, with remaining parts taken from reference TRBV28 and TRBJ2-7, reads DVKVTQSSRYLVKRTGEKVFLECVQDMDHENMFWYRQDPGLGLRLIYFSYDVKMKEKGDIPEGYSVSREKKERFSLILESASTNQTSMYLCASSTLPTSGIYEQYFGPGTRLTVT.

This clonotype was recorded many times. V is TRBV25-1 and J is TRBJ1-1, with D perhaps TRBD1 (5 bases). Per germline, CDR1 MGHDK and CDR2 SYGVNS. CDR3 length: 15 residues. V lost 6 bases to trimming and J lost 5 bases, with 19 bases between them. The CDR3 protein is CASSPGVNEGTEAFF. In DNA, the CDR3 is TGTGCCAGCAGCCCGGGGGTGAACGAGGGGACTGAAGCTTTCTTT.

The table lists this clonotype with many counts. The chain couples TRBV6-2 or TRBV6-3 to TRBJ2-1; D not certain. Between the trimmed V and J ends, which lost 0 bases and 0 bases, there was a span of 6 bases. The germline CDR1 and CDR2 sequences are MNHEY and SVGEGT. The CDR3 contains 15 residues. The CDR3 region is CASSYSPSSYNEQFF. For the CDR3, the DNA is TGTGCCAGCAGTTACTCTCCTTCCTCCTACAATGAGCAGTTCTTC.

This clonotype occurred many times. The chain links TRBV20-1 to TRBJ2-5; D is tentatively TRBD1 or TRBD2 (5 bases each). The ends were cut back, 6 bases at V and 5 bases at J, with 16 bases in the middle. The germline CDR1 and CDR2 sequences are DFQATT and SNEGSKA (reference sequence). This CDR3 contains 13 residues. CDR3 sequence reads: CSAAGAPGETQYF. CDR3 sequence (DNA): TGCAGTGCCGCCGGGGCCCCAGGGGAGACCCAGTACTTC.